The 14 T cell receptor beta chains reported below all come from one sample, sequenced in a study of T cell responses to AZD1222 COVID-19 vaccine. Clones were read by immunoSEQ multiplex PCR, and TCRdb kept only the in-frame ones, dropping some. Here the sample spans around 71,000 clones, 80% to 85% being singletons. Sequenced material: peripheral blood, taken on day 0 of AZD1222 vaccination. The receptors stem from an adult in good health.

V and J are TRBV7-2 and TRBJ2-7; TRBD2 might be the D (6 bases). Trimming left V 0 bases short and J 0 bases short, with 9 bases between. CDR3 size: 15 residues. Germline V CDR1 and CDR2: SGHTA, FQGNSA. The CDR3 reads CASSLAGGSSYEQYF. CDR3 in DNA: TGTGCCAGCAGCTTAGCCGGGGGTAGCTCCTACGAGCAGTACTTC.

CDR3 sequence reads: CASSQLGNYGYTF. The CDR3 nucleotides are TGCGCCAGCAGCCAATTGGGGAACTATGGCTACACCTTC. The chain joins TRBV4-3 to TRBJ1-2; no definite D call. This CDR3 is 13 amino acids long. Germline CDR1 reads LGHNA; CDR2 reads YSLEER. Trimming shortened V by 2 bases and J by 2 bases, and 6 bases separated the two germline ends.

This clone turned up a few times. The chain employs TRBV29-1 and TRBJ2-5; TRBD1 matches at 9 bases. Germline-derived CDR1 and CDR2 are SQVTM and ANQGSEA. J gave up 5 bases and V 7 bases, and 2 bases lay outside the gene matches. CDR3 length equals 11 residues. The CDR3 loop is CSEDRGETQYF. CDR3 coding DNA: TGCAGCGAAGACAGGGGGGAGACCCAGTACTTC. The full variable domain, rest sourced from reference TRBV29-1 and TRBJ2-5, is SAVISQKPSRDICQRGTSLTIQCQVDSQVTMMFWYRQQPGQSLTLIATANQGSEATYESGFVIDKFPISRPNLTFSTLTVSNMSPEDSSIYLCSEDRGETQYFGPGTRLLVL.

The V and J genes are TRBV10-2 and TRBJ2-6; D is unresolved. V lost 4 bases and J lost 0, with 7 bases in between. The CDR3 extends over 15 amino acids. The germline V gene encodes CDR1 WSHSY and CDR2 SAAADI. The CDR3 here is CASSADPSGANVLTF. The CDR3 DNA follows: TGCGCCAGCAGTGCTGACCCCTCTGGGGCCAACGTCCTGACTTTC.

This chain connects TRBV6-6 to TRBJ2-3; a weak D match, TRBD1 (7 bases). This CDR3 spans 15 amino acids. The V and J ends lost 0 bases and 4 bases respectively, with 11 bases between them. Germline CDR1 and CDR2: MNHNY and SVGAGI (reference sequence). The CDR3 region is CASSYSTRGADTQYF. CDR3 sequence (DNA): TGTGCCAGCAGTTACTCGACCAGGGGGGCAGATACGCAGTATTTT.

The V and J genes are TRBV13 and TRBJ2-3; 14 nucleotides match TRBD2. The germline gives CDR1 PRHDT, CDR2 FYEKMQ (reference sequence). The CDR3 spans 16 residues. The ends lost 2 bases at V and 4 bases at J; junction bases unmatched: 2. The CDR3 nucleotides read TGTGCCAGCAGCTTAAGGACTAGCGGGAGGCCAGATACGCAGTATTTT. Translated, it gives CASSLRTSGRPDTQYF.

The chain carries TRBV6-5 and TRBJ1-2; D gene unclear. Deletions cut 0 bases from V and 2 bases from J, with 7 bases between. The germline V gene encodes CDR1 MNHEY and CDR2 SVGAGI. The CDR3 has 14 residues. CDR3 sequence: CASSYSPQNYGYTF. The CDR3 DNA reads TGTGCCAGCAGTTACTCGCCACAGAACTATGGCTACACCTTC.

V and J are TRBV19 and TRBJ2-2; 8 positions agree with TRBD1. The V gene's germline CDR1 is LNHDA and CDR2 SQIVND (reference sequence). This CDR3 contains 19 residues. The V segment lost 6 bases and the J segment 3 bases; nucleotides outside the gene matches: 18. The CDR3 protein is CASRGWGRGRIEYTGELFF. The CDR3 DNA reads TGTGCCAGTAGGGGTTGGGGCAGGGGGCGAATCGAGTACACCGGGGAGCTGTTTTTT.

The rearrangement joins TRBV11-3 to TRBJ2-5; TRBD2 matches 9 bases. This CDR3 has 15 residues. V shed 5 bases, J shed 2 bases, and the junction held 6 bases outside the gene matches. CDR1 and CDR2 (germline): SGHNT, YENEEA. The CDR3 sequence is CASSTYAGGQETQYF. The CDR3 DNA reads TGTGCCAGCAGCACATACGCGGGGGGGCAAGAGACCCAGTACTTC.

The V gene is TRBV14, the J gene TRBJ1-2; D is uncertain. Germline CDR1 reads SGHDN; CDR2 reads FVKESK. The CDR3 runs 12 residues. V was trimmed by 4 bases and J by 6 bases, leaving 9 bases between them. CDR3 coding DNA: TGTGCCAGCAGCCGGCAGCTAGATGGCTACACCTTC. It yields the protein CASSRQLDGYTF.

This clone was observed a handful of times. The CDR3 is CATAGTGGTYEQYF. The CDR3 coding sequence is TGTGCCACAGCAGGGACGGGCGGAACCTACGAGCAGTACTTC. The chain joins TRBV6-5 to TRBJ2-7; perhaps D is TRBD1 or TRBD2 (5 bases each). This CDR3 has 14 amino acids. V was clipped by 10 bases and J by 2 bases, with 18 bases between them. Germline CDR1 is MNHEY and CDR2 is SVGAGI.

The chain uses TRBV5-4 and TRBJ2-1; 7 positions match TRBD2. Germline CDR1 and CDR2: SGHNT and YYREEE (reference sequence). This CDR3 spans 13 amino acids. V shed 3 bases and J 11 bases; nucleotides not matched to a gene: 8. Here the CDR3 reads CASSWASGEKQFF. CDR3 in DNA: TGTGCCAGCAGCTGGGCGAGCGGGGAGAAGCAGTTCTTC.

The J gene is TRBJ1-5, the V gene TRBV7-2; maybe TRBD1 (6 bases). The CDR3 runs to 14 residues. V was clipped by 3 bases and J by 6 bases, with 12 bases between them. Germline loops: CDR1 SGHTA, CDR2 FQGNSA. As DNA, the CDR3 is TGTGCCAGCAGCTTCAGTCAGGGGTCTCAGCCCCAGCATTTT. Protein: CASSFSQGSQPQHF.

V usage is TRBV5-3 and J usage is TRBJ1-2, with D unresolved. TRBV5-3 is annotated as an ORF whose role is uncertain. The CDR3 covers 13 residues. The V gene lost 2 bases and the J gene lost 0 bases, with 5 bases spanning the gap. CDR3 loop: CARSFSSNYGYTF. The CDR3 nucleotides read TGTGCCAGAAGCTTTTCATCTAACTATGGCTACACCTTC.